These 13 T cell receptor beta chains share one sample of origin, sequenced in a study of T cells in localized non-small cell lung cancer. The method was immunoSEQ multiplex PCR; TCRdb's version includes in-frame clones alone and lacks a portion of them. The table records more than 20,000 clones, 75% to 90% of them present only once. Sequenced material: PBMCs, taken before any cancer treatment. The receptor source for this set is a man between 40 and 70 years old with stage II squamous cell lung carcinoma.

This chain connects TRBV7-2 to TRBJ2-2; D is possibly TRBD2 (6 bases). The CDR3 runs to 14 residues. The germline gives CDR1 SGHTA, CDR2 FQGNSA. Between the trimmed V and J ends, which lost 3 bases and 1 base, there was a span of 6 bases. CDR3 sequence (DNA): TGTGCCAGCAGCTTTAGCGGGAACACCGGGGAGCTGTTTTTT. This translates into CASSFSGNTGELFF.

The chain joins TRBV28 to TRBJ2-7; TRBD2 agrees at 7 bases. Unmatched junction bases numbered 15, after V lost 6 bases and J lost 4 bases. Germline CDR1 is MDHEN and CDR2 is SYDVKM. This CDR3 comprises 16 residues. The CDR3 sequence: CASSSPASGGGYEQYF. CDR3 coding DNA: TGTGCCAGCAGCTCCCCGGCTAGCGGAGGAGGGTACGAGCAGTACTTC.

V gene TRBV5-1 combines with J gene TRBJ2-3, with 10 nucleotides matching TRBD2. There are 16 residues in the CDR3. CDR1 and CDR2 from the germline V gene are SGHRS and YFSETQ. V was clipped by 2 bases and J by 9 bases; unmatched bases: 12. CDR3 in DNA: TGCGCCAGCAGCTTACTCCCGGGACTAGCGCAGGGGACGCAGTATTTT. It translates to CASSLLPGLAQGTQYF.

CDR3 protein: CASSVGQRQETQYF. CDR3 nucleotides: TGTGCCAGCAGCGTAGGGCAGCGCCAGGAGACCCAGTACTTC. This chain links TRBV9 with TRBJ2-5; D unclear. Germline CDR1 reads SGDLS; CDR2 reads YYNGEE. The CDR3 loop spans 14 amino acids. V was trimmed by 0 bases and J by 5 bases, leaving 11 bases between them.

The gene calls are TRBV7-9 and TRBJ2-1, with D unresolved. V lost 3 bases, J lost 9 bases, and 9 bases lay in between. Looked up from germline, CDR1 is SEHNR and CDR2 is FQNEAQ (reference sequence). The CDR3 spans 12 residues. This CDR3 reads CASSLEMGEQFF. The CDR3 DNA reads TGTGCCAGCAGCTTGGAGATGGGTGAGCAGTTCTTC. Full variable domain (missing parts from reference TRBV7-9 and TRBJ2-1): DTGVSQNPRHKITKRGQNVTFRCDPISEHNRLYWYRQTLGQGPEFLTYFQNEAQLEKSRLLSDRFSAERPKGSFSTLEIQRTEQGDSAMYLCASSLEMGEQFFGPGTRLTVL.

The rearrangement links TRBV18 to TRBJ2-7; TRBD2 matches 8 bases. The CDR3 has 16 residues. V lost 4 bases, J lost 6 bases, and 14 bases stayed unmatched. Per germline, CDR1 KGHSH and CDR2 LQKENI. The CDR3 nucleotides are TGTGCCAGCTCACAAAAACGAGCGGGAGTAGGGGGCGAGCAGTACTTC. Translated: CASSQKRAGVGGEQYF. Drawing the rest from reference TRBV18 and TRBJ2-7, the complete variable domain is NAGVMQNPRHLVRRRGQEARLRCSPMKGHSHVYWYRQLPEEGLKFMVYLQKENIIDESGMPKERFSAEFPKEGPSILRIQQVVRGDSAAYFCASSQKRAGVGGEQYFGPGTRLTVT.

A single count supports this clone. This chain uses TRBV19 with TRBJ1-4; unclear D gene. With 3 bases removed from V and 7 bases from J, the gap between germline ends came to 9 bases. Germline lookup yields CDR1 LNHDA and CDR2 SQIVND (reference sequence). This CDR3 comprises 13 residues. CDR3 protein: CASSMRPPEKLFF. The CDR3 bases are TGTGCCAGTAGTATGAGGCCTCCTGAAAAACTGTTTTTT.

The CDR3 loop is CASSLAVAETQYF. Here the CDR3 DNA reads TGCGCCAGCAGCTTGGCGGTGGCAGAGACCCAGTACTTC. The rearrangement joins TRBV5-1 to TRBJ2-5, with no clear D. Germline CDR1 reads SGHRS; CDR2 reads YFSETQ. V was clipped by 0 bases and J by 4 bases, with 7 bases between them. This CDR3 region has 13 residues.

V and J are TRBV10-3 and TRBJ1-4, with a weak D call TRBD1 (5 bases). In germline, CDR1 is ENHRY, CDR2 SYGVKD. The germline V and J ends were trimmed by 0 bases and 6 bases, with 8 bases remaining between them. This CDR3 has 14 residues. The CDR3: CAISESRGDEKLFF. CDR3 sequence (DNA): TGTGCCATCAGTGAGTCTAGAGGGGATGAAAAACTGTTTTTT.

The chain couples TRBV5-1 to TRBJ2-7; weak D call: TRBD2 (5 bases). The CDR3 spans 13 residues. V lost 0 bases, J lost 5 bases, and 9 bases lay in between. Looked up from germline, CDR1 is SGHRS and CDR2 is YFSETQ. In nucleotides, the CDR3 is TGCGCCAGCAGCTTGGTCGAGGGCGACGAGCAGTACTTC. The encoded protein is CASSLVEGDEQYF. Complete variable domain (other parts from reference TRBV5-1 and TRBJ2-7): KAGVTQTPRYLIKTRGQQVTLSCSPISGHRSVSWYQQTPGQGLQFLFEYFSETQRNKGNFPGRFSGRQFSNSRSEMNVSTLELGDSALYLCASSLVEGDEQYFGPGTRLTVT.

The sample holds a few counts of this clone. V gene TRBV10-3 combines with J gene TRBJ1-1; no firm D call. This CDR3 is 13 amino acids long. Germline CDR1 reads ENHRY; CDR2 reads SYGVKD. V lost 5 bases and J 2 bases, leaving 9 bases between the germline ends. CDR3 sequence (DNA): TGTGCCATCAGTCCTGTTCTCAACACTGAAGCTTTCTTT. It translates to CAISPVLNTEAFF.

The gene calls are TRBV5-8 and TRBJ2-3, with D possibly matching TRBD2 (5 bases). CDR3 length: 15 residues. V was clipped by 4 bases and J by 1 base, with 13 bases between them. CDR1 is SGHTS, CDR2 YDEGEE, per germline. CDR3 sequence (DNA): TGTGCCAGCAGCCCCGGACTCACCCGCACAGATACGCAGTATTTT. Protein product: CASSPGLTRTDTQYF.

The chain combines TRBV5-1 with TRBJ2-3; 7 bases agree with TRBD2. Trimming took 0 bases from V and 1 from J; bases not matched to a gene: 2. The germline CDR1 and CDR2 sequences are SGHRS and YFSETQ. The CDR3 consists of 15 residues. CDR3 in DNA: TGCGCCAGCAGCTTGGCGGGAGGAGGCACAGATACGCAGTATTTT. Translated, it gives CASSLAGGGTDTQYF.